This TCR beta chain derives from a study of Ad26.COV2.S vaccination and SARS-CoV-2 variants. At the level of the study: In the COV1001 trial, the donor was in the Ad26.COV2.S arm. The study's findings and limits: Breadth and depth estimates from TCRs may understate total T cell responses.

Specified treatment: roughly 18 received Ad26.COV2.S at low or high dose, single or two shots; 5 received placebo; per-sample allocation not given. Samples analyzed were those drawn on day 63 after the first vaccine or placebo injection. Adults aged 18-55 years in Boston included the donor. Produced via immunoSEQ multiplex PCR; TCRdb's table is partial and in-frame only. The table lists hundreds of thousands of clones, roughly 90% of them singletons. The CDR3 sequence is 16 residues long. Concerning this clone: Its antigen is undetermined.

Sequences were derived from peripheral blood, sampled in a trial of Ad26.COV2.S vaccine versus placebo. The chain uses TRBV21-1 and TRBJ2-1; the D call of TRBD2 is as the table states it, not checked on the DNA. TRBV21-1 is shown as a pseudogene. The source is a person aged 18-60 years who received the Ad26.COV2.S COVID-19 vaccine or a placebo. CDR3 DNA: TGTGCCAGCAGCAAAGAAGGAGATTTCCCTACAAATGAGCAGTTCTTC. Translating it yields CASSKEGDFPTNEQFF.